The clone carrying this T cell receptor (beta chain) was found many times. This sample is drawn from a study of tumor and adjacent non-tumor tissue in lung cancer. TCRbeta libraries were built with three rounds of nested PCR, modified from ARM-PCR. TCRdb fed the multiplex PCR reads into MiXCR, producing one record per CDR3 protein. In the table there are fewer than 120,000 distinct CDR3 sequences, approximately 87% of which are singletons. The CDR3 contains 14 residues. V was pared by 3 bases and J by 0 bases, with 9 bases between. RNA was extracted from bulk tissue without any cell sorting. This chain joins TRBV12-3 or TRBV12-4 and TRBJ2-7; D perhaps matches TRBD1 (5 bases). Input material: lung tumor tissue. This TCR was sampled from a man between 65 and 79 years old with non-small cell lung cancer. The CDR3 sequence is CASSFDSISYEQYF. CDR3 nucleotide sequence: TGTGCCAGCAGTTTTGACAGTATCTCCTACGAGCAGTACTTC.